This T cell receptor beta chain was obtained from a study of CD8 T cells in Susac syndrome. Sequencing of TCR beta was undertaken in CD8+ and CD4+ T cells derived from blood. When the RNA was reverse transcribed, random hexamers were used with an input of about 0.5 to 1 ug. The TCR beta CDR3 was amplified by immunoSEQ multiplex PCR across 54 Vbeta, 13 Jbeta. TCRdb processed the immunoSEQ multiplex PCR reads anew with MiXCR; each CDR3 protein has one entry. The repertoire holds around 200,000 distinct CDR3 sequences, with approximately 94% as singletons. The CDR3 extends over 14 amino acids. V was clipped by 5 bases and J by 8 bases; unmatched bases: 9. Germline CDR1 SEHNR, CDR2 FQNEAQ (reference sequence).

The TCR sequence derives from a human donor with Susac syndrome. The sample was CD4+ T cells from PBMCs. This sequence joins TRBV7-9 and TRBJ1-2; 9 bases are shared with TRBD1. CDR3 coding DNA: TGTGCCAGCAGCACCTGGGACAGGGATGGGGGCTACACCTTC. Its protein product is CASSTWDRDGGYTF. Combining the CDR3 with reference TRBV7-9 and TRBJ1-2 gives the whole variable domain DTGVSQNPRHKITKRGQNVTFRCDPISEHNRLYWYRQTLGQGPEFLTYFQNEAQLEKSRLLSDRFSAERPKGSFSTLEIQRTEQGDSAMYLCASSTWDRDGGYTFGSGTRLTVV.